The text below deals with one TCR beta chain. The data were obtained in a study of T cell changes during pregnancy in multiple sclerosis. The CDR3 has 13 amino acids. CDR1 is ENHRY, CDR2 SYGVKD, per germline. J lost 6 bases, V lost 6 bases, and 7 bases had no gene match. Only in-frame clones appear in the TCRdb table, and some are missing; sequencing was by immunoSEQ multiplex PCR. The sample holds about 80,000 clones, 75% to 90% seen once. This clonotype originated in a female donor with multiple sclerosis, enrolled in a pregnancy study. The V call is TRBV10-3, the J call TRBJ1-2, with TRBD1 matching 7 bases. Specimen: peripheral blood, collected before pregnancy. CDR3 bases: TGTGCCATCAGGCCCCCAGGGGGAGATGGCTACACCTTC. Its protein is CAIRPPGGDGYTF.